The present T cell receptor (beta chain) was sequenced within a study of radiation and T cells in renal cell carcinoma. Noted time point: baseline pretreatment blood. Treatment defined: 15 Gy SBRT to primary tumor, nephrectomy 4 weeks later. The repertoire was sequenced with immunoSEQ multiplex PCR; TCRdb's copy has only in-frame clones and lacks some. The sample records approximately 110,000 clones, 82% being singletons. V dropped 0 bases and J dropped 5; count of bases not matched to a gene: 5. The CDR3 is 15 residues long. Germline CDR1 and CDR2: SGDLS and YYNGEE. The gene calls are TRBV9 and TRBJ1-2; 9 bases line up with TRBD1. The sequence was collected from a woman aged 55-70 years with renal cell carcinoma. Sequenced here: blood, sampled from a patient whose treatment included radiotherapy and nephrectomy. CDR3 sequence (DNA): TGTGCCAGCAGCGTAGCTGGACAGGGGACTTATGGCTACACCTTC. Its protein product is CASSVAGQGTYGYTF.